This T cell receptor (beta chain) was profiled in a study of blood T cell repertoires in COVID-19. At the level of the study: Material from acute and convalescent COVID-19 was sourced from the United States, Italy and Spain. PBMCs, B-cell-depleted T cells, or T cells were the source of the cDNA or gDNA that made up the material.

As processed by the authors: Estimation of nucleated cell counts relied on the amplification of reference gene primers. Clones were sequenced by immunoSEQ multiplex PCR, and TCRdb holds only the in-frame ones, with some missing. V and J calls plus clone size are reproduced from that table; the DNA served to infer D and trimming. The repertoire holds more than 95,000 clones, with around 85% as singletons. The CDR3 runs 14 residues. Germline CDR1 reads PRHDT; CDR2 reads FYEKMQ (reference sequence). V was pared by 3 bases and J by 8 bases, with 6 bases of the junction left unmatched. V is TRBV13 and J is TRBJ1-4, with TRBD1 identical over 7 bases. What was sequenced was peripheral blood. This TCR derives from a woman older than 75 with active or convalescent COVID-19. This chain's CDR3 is CASSLTRGDEKLFF. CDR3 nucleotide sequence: TGTGCCAGCAGCTTGACCAGGGGGGACGAAAAACTGTTTTTT. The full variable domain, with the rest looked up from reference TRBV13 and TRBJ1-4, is AAGVIQSPRHLIKEKRETATLKCYPIPRHDTVYWYQQGPGQDPQFLISFYEKMQSDKGSIPDRFSAQQFSDYHSELNMSSLELGDSALYFCASSLTRGDEKLFFGSGTQLSVL.